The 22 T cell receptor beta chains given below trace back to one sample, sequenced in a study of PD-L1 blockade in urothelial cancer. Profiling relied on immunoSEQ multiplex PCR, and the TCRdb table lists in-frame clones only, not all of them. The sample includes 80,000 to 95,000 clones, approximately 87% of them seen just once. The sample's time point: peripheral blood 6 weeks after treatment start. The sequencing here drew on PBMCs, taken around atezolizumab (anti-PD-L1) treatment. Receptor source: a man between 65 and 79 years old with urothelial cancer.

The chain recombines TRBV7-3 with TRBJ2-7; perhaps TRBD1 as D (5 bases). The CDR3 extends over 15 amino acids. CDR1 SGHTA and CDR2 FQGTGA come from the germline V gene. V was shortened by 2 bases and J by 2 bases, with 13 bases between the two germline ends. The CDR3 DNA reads TGTGCCAGCAGCTTACGCAGGGTCGGCGCCTACGAGCAGTACTTC. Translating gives CASSLRRVGAYEQYF. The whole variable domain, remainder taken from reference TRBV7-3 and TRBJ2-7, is GAGVSQTPSNKVTEKGKYVELRCDPISGHTALYWYRQSLGQGPEFLIYFQGTGAADDSGLPNDRFFAVRPEGSVSTLKIQRTERGDSAVYLCASSLRRVGAYEQYFGPGTRLTVT.

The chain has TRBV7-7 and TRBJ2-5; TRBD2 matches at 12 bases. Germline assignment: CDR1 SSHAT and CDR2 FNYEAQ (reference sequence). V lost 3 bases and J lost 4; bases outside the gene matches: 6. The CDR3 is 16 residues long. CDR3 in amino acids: CASSLGELAGGETQYF. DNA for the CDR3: TGTGCCAGCAGCTTGGGCGAACTAGCGGGGGGAGAGACCCAGTACTTC.

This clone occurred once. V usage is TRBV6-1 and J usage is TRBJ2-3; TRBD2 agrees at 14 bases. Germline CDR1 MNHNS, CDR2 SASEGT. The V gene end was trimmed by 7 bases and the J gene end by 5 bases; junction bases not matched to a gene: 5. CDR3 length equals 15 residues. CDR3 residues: CASTWGLAGVDTQYF. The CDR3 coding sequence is TGTGCCAGCACTTGGGGACTAGCGGGAGTAGATACGCAGTATTTT.

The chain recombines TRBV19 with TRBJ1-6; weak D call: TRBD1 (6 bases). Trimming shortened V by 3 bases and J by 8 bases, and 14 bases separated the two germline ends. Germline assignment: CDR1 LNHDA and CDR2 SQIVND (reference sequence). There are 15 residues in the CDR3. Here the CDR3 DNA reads TGTGCCAGTAGTATTTCCCGGCAGGGGTATTCACCCCTCCACTTT. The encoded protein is CASSISRQGYSPLHF.

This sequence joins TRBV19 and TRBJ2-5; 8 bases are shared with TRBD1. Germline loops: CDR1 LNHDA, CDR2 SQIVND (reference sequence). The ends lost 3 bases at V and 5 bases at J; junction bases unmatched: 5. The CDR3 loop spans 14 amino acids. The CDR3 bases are TGTGCCAGTAGTATGGTCAGGGGGCAGGAGACCCAGTACTTC. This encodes CASSMVRGQETQYF.

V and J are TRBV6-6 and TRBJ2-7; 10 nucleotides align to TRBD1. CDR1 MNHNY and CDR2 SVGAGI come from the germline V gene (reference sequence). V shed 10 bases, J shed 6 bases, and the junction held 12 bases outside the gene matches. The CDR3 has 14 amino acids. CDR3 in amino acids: CATTEGGQGFEQYF. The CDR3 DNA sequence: TGTGCCACGACAGAGGGGGGACAGGGGTTCGAGCAGTACTTC.

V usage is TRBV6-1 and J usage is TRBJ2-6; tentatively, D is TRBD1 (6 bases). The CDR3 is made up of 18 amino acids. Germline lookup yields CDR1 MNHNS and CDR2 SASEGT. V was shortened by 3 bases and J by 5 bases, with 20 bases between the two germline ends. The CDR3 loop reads CASSDTSGEQSRANVLTF. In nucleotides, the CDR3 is TGTGCCAGCAGTGATACGTCAGGGGAACAAAGTCGGGCCAACGTCCTGACTTTC.

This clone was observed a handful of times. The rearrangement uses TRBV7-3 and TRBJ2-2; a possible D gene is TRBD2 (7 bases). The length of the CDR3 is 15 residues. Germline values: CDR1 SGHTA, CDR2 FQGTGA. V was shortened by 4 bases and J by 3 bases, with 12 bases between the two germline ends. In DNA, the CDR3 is TGTGCCAGCAGCTCCTCGGGGGGCGACACCGGGGAGCTGTTTTTT. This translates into CASSSSGGDTGELFF.

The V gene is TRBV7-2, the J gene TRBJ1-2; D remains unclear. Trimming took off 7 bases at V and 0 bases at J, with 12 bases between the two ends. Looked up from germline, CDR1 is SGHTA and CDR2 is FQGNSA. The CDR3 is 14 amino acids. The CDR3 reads CASTLESANYGYTF. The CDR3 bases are TGTGCCAGCACCCTAGAGTCAGCTAACTATGGCTACACCTTC.

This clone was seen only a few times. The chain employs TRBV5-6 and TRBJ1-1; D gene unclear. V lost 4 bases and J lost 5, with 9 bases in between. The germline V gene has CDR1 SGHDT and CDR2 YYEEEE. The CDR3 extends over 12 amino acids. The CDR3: CASSMVGTEAFF. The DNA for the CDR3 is TGTGCCAGCAGCATGGTCGGGACTGAAGCTTTCTTT.

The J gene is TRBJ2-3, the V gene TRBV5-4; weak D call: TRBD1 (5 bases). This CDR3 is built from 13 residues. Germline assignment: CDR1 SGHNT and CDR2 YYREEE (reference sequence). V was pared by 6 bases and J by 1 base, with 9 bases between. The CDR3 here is CASTGRGTDTQYF. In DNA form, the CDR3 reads TGTGCCAGCACTGGCAGGGGCACAGATACGCAGTATTTT.

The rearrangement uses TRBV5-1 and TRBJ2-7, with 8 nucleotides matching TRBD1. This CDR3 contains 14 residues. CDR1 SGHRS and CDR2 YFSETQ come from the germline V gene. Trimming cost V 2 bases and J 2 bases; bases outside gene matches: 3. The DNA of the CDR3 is TGCGCCAGCAGCTTCGGACAGGGAACCTACGAGCAGTACTTC. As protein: CASSFGQGTYEQYF.

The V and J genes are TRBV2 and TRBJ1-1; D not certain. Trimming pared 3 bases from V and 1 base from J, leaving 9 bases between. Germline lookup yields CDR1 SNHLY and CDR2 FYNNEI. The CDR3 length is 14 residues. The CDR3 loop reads CASSEISRNTEAFF. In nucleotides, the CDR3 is TGTGCCAGCAGTGAGATATCTAGGAACACTGAAGCTTTCTTT.

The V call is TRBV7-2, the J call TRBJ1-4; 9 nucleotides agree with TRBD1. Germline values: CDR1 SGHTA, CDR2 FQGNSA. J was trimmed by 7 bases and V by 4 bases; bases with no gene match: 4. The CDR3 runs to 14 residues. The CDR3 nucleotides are TGTGCCAGCAGCTCGGGACAGGGTGGTGAAAAACTGTTTTTT. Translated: CASSSGQGGEKLFF.

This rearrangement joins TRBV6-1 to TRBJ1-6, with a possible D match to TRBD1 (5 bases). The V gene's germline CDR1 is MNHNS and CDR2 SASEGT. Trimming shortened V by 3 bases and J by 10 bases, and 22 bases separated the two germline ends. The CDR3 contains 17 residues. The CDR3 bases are TGTGCCAGCAGTGAGCGGGGCTCGGGGAATAGCGGGTCACCCCTCCACTTT. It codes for CASSERGSGNSGSPLHF.

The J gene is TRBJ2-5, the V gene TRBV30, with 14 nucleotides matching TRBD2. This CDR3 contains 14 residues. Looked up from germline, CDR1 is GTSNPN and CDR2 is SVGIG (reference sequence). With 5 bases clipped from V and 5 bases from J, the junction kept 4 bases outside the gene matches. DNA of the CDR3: TGTGCCTGGGGGACTAGCGGGAGCTGGGAGACCCAGTACTTC. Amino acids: CAWGTSGSWETQYF. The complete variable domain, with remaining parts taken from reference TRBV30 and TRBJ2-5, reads SQTIHQWPATLVQPVGSPLSLECTVEGTSNPNLYWYRQAAGRGLQLLFYSVGIGQISSEVPQNLSASRPQDRQFILSSKKLLLSDSGFYLCAWGTSGSWETQYFGPGTRLLVL.

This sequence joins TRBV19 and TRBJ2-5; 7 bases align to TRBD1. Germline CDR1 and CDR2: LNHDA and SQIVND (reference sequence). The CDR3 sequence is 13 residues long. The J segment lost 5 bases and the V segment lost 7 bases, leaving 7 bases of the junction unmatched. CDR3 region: CASNAGTAETQYF. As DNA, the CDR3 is TGTGCCAGTAACGCCGGGACAGCCGAGACCCAGTACTTC.

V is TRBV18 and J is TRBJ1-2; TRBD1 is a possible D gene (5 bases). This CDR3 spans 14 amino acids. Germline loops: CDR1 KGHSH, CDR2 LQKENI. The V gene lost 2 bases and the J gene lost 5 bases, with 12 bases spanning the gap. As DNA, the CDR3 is TGTGCCAGCTCACCAGGCCAGCCAGGGTATGGCTACACCTTC. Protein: CASSPGQPGYGYTF.

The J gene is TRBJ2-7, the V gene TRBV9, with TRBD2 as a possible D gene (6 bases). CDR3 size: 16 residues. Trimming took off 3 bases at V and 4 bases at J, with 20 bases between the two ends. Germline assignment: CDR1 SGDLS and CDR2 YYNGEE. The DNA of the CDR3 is TGTGCCAGCAGCGCCCGGGACGGACTACCGAATTACGAGCAGTACTTC. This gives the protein CASSARDGLPNYEQYF.

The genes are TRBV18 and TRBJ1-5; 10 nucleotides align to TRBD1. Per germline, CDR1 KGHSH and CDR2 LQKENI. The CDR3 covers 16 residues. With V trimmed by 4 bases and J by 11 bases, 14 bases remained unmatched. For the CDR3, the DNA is TGTGCCAGCTCACGGTCCGGGACAGGGGTATCAGCGGCCCAGCATTTT. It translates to CASSRSGTGVSAAQHF.

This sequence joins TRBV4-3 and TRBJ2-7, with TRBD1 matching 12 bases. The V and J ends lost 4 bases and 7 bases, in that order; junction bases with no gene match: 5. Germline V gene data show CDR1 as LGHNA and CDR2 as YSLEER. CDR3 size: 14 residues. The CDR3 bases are TGCGCCAGCAGCCGGGACAGGGGGCAAGGAGAGCAGTACTTC. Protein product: CASSRDRGQGEQYF.

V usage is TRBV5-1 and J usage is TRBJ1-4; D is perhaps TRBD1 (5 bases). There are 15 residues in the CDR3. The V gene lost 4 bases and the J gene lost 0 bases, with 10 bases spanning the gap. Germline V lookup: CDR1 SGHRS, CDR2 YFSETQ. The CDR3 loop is CASSRGGSTNEKLFF. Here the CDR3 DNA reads TGCGCCAGCAGCCGCGGGGGTTCAACTAATGAAAAACTGTTTTTT.